This T cell receptor (beta chain) was recovered during a study of blood T cell repertoires in COVID-19. On the study more broadly: Sources were T cells, B-cell-depleted T cells, or PBMCs; the material itself was cDNA or gDNA.

In the authors' workflow: Amplification with reference gene primers provided the estimates of nucleated cell counts. This table comes from immunoSEQ multiplex PCR, and its TCRdb copy is limited to in-frame clones, with some not included. V and J calls and clone size follow that table, whereas D and trimming were derived from the DNA. The table has 78,000 or so clones, 86% seen once. V lost 7 bases to trimming and J lost 3 bases, with 19 bases between them. Germline CDR1 reads SGHTA; CDR2 reads FQGNSA. This CDR3 contains 15 residues. Sequences were obtained from peripheral blood. This TCR was sampled from a man aged 50-60 years with active or convalescent COVID-19. The V and J genes are TRBV7-2 and TRBJ2-7; possibly TRBD2 for D (7 bases). CDR3 in amino acids: CASTLGGGAVYEQYF. The CDR3 DNA follows: TGTGCCAGCACCCTAGGGGGGGGCGCCGTCTACGAGCAGTACTTC.